This passage covers 17 T cell receptor beta chains from one sample sequenced in a study of T-cell memory formation after mild COVID-19. TCRdb independently ran MiXCR on the 5' RACE reads; one entry per CDR3 protein. The table shows approximately 52,000 distinct CDR3 sequences, with 9.3% occurring only once. Sequencing was carried out using PBMCs or a T cell subset sorted from them (not recorded which). These receptor sequences come from an adult woman who had mild COVID-19 (a few samples of this study predate the infection). Cell type and time point are not known.

This clonotype has at least ten counts. The genes are TRBV9 and TRBJ2-1; 16 nucleotides agree with TRBD2. The CDR3 runs 15 residues. Germline V gene data show CDR1 as SGDLS and CDR2 as YYNGEE. With 4 bases clipped from V and 12 bases from J, the junction kept 7 bases outside the gene matches. The CDR3 region is CASSPIGTSGGVQFF. The CDR3, as DNA: TGTGCCAGCAGCCCAATCGGGACTAGCGGGGGGGTGCAGTTCTTC.

Concerning this clonotype: One base away lies a much larger clone, so this may be a sequencing read error. The conserved closing phenylalanine or tryptophan is absent in this CDR3, likely reflecting a read error. This sequence joins TRBV29-1 and TRBJ2-6; a weak D match, TRBD2 (5 bases). The V gene lost 6 bases and the J gene lost 0 bases, with 9 bases spanning the gap. Per the germline V gene, CDR1 is SQVTM and CDR2 is ANQGSEA. This CDR3 has 14 residues. The CDR3 protein is CSVNGDSGANVLTL. DNA of the CDR3: TGCAGCGTCAACGGGGACTCTGGGGCCAACGTCCTGACTCTC.

The chain links TRBV6-1 to TRBJ2-1, with D maybe TRBD1 (6 bases). This CDR3 contains 17 residues. V dropped 4 bases and J dropped 0 bases, with 16 bases sitting between them. In germline, CDR1 is MNHNS, CDR2 SASEGT. The DNA of the CDR3 is TGTGCCAGCAGTGCGCTAAGGGGGTCGAGCTCCTACAATGAGCAGTTCTTC. Amino acid sequence: CASSALRGSSSYNEQFF.

This clonotype showed up just a few times. The V gene is TRBV12-3 or TRBV12-4, the J gene TRBJ1-5; possibly TRBD1 for D (5 bases). The V end was cut by 6 bases, the J end by 3 bases, with 12 bases between. The CDR3 extends over 14 amino acids. CDR3 loop: CASRQGRLNQPQHF. CDR3 nucleotides: TGTGCCAGCAGGCAGGGCCGCCTCAATCAGCCCCAGCATTTT.

The gene calls are TRBV20-1 and TRBJ1-2, with 8 bases identical to TRBD1. The CDR3 loop spans 12 amino acids. Germline V gene sequence: CDR1 DFQATT, CDR2 SNEGSKA (reference sequence). The J segment lost 8 bases and the V segment lost 6 bases, leaving 8 bases of the junction unmatched. CDR3 in amino acids: CSALDRVEGYTF. CDR3 bases: TGCAGTGCCCTGGACAGGGTAGAGGGCTACACCTTC.

The V gene is TRBV7-8, the J gene TRBJ2-7, with D possibly matching TRBD2 (6 bases). This CDR3 contains 15 residues. The germline V gene encodes CDR1 SGHVS and CDR2 FQNEAQ. V shed 3 bases and J shed 2 bases, with 14 bases lying between them. CDR3 sequence reads: CASSLGLTTTYEQYF. The CDR3 region has the DNA TGTGCCAGCAGCTTGGGACTGACAACCACCTACGAGCAGTACTTC.

The table lists this clonotype with many counts. The chain is built from TRBV20-1 and TRBJ2-3; D gene ambiguous. The CDR3 consists of 18 residues. Germline V gene lookup returns CDR1 DFQATT and CDR2 SNEGSKA (reference sequence). V was pared by 1 base and J by 0 bases, with 20 bases between. The CDR3 sequence: CSARGGLLLHTSTDTQYF. DNA for the CDR3: TGCAGTGCTAGAGGAGGCCTACTCCTCCACACTAGCACAGATACGCAGTATTTT.

The chain uses TRBV19 and TRBJ1-2; TRBD1 might be the D (5 bases). The V gene lost 6 bases and the J gene lost 6 bases, with 20 bases spanning the gap. From germline, CDR1 is LNHDA and CDR2 SQIVND (reference sequence). The CDR3 totals 15 residues. The CDR3 loop reads CASSLMTASWDGYTF. The DNA of the CDR3 is TGTGCCAGTAGCCTTATGACAGCCTCGTGGGATGGCTACACCTTC.

This clonotype occurred a few times. This chain joins TRBV18 and TRBJ1-1; a possible D gene is TRBD1 (5 bases). The CDR3 contains 14 residues. Trimming left V 5 bases short and J 1 base short, with 11 bases between. The germline CDR1 and CDR2 sequences are KGHSH and LQKENI. As DNA, the CDR3 is TGTGCCAGCTCATCTAGAGGGGAGAACACTGAAGCTTTCTTT. Its protein is CASSSRGENTEAFF.

The chain recombines TRBV14 with TRBJ2-5; D ambiguous. The CDR3 length is 14 residues. Trimming left V 2 bases short and J 1 base short, with 8 bases between. CDR1 is SGHDN, CDR2 FVKESK, per germline. CDR3 sequence: CASSQNRGQETQYF. In nucleotides, the CDR3 is TGTGCCAGCAGCCAAAATCGCGGCCAAGAGACCCAGTACTTC.

The table lists this clonotype with a few counts. The genes are TRBV6-5 and TRBJ2-7, with TRBD1 matching over 8 bases. This CDR3 has 15 residues. The J segment lost 2 bases and the V segment lost 2 bases, leaving 5 bases of the junction unmatched. Germline lookup yields CDR1 MNHEY and CDR2 SVGAGI. The CDR3 nucleotides read TGTGCCAGCAGTTACGAACAGGGGGGTCCCTACGAGCAGTACTTC. Its translation is CASSYEQGGPYEQYF.

This clonotype appeared a few times. The chain carries TRBV7-2 and TRBJ2-1, with 7 bases fitting TRBD2. The length of the CDR3 is 18 residues. With V trimmed by 5 bases and J by 3 bases, 16 bases remained unmatched. The germline gives CDR1 SGHTA, CDR2 FQGNSA. For the CDR3, the DNA is TGTGCCAGCAGCCCAGTCCACGGTTCTGGCGGGGGCTACAATGAGCAGTTCTTC. Its translation: CASSPVHGSGGGYNEQFF.

This clonotype was observed a few times. The genes are TRBV27 and TRBJ1-1; D is uncertain. Germline V CDR1 and CDR2: MNHEY, SMNVEV (reference sequence). V was cut by 8 bases and J by 5 bases, with 21 bases left in between. The CDR3 is made up of 15 amino acids. Here the CDR3 DNA reads TGTGCCAGCCTTGGAAGGGCGGGGTCGTGGACTGAAGCTTTCTTT. This codes for CASLGRAGSWTEAFF.

This clonotype showed up just a few times. The rearrangement joins TRBV2 to TRBJ2-1; no clear D. Germline V CDR1 and CDR2: SNHLY, FYNNEI. V gave up 6 bases and J gave up 9 bases, with 12 bases separating them. The CDR3 is made up of 12 amino acids. CDR3 nucleotides: TGTGCCAGCAGCCCGACTGCTGGTGAGCAGTTCTTC. Translation: CASSPTAGEQFF.

This chain links TRBV18 with TRBJ2-2, with 7 bases matching TRBD1. Germline-derived CDR1 and CDR2 are KGHSH and LQKENI. This CDR3 has 16 amino acids. Trimming at V came to 0 bases and at J to 3 bases, leaving 4 bases not matched to a gene. For the CDR3, the DNA is TGTGCCAGCTCACCACCGAACAGGGGTTACACCGGGGAGCTGTTTTTT. Amino acids: CASSPPNRGYTGELFF.

This clonotype has a single count. The chain uses TRBV7-9 and TRBJ1-2; no reliable D call. The germline V gene encodes CDR1 SEHNR and CDR2 FQNEAQ (reference sequence). The germline V and J ends were trimmed by 3 bases and 4 bases, with 9 bases remaining between them. The CDR3 totals 13 residues. CDR3 bases: TGTGCCAGCAGCTTTGGGGAACGCTATGGCTACACCTTC. Its translation is CASSFGERYGYTF.

This chain uses TRBV7-9 with TRBJ2-3, with 12 bases matching TRBD2. The length of the CDR3 is 16 residues. With V trimmed by 5 bases and J by 5 bases, 8 bases remained unmatched. Per the germline V gene, CDR1 is SEHNR and CDR2 is FQNEAQ (reference sequence). As DNA, the CDR3 is TGTGCCAGCAGCCCTTGGACTAGCGGGAAAGGAGATACGCAGTATTTT. The encoded protein is CASSPWTSGKGDTQYF.